Included here is one T cell receptor (beta chain) sequence, with context. This sample stems from a study of blood T cell repertoires in COVID-19. The table came from immunoSEQ multiplex PCR; TCRdb's copy has only in-frame clones and leaves some out. This table has about 180,000 clones, more than 80% appearing once. Per germline, CDR1 MNHEY and CDR2 SMNVEV (reference sequence). V shed 1 base and J shed 0 bases, with 10 bases lying between them. This CDR3 contains 17 residues. This clonotype was obtained from a man between 35 and 55 years old who had recovered from COVID-19. The chain employs TRBV27 and TRBJ2-6; the D is unclear. Material for sequencing was PBMCs or T cells enriched from blood (not recorded which). CDR3 sequence: CASSLFAVISGANVLTF. CDR3 sequence (DNA): TGTGCCAGCAGTTTATTTGCAGTGATCTCTGGGGCCAACGTCCTGACTTTC.